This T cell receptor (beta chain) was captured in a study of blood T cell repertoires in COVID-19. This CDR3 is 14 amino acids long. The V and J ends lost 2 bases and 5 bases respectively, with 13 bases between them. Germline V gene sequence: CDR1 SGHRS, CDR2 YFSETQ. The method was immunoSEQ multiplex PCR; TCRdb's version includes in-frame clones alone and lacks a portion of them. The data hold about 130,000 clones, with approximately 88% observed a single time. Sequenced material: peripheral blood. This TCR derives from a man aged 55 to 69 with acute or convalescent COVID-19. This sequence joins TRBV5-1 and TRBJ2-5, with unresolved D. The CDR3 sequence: CASSLSAARETQYF. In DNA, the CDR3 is TGCGCCAGCAGCTTATCGGCAGCGAGGGAGACCCAGTACTTC.